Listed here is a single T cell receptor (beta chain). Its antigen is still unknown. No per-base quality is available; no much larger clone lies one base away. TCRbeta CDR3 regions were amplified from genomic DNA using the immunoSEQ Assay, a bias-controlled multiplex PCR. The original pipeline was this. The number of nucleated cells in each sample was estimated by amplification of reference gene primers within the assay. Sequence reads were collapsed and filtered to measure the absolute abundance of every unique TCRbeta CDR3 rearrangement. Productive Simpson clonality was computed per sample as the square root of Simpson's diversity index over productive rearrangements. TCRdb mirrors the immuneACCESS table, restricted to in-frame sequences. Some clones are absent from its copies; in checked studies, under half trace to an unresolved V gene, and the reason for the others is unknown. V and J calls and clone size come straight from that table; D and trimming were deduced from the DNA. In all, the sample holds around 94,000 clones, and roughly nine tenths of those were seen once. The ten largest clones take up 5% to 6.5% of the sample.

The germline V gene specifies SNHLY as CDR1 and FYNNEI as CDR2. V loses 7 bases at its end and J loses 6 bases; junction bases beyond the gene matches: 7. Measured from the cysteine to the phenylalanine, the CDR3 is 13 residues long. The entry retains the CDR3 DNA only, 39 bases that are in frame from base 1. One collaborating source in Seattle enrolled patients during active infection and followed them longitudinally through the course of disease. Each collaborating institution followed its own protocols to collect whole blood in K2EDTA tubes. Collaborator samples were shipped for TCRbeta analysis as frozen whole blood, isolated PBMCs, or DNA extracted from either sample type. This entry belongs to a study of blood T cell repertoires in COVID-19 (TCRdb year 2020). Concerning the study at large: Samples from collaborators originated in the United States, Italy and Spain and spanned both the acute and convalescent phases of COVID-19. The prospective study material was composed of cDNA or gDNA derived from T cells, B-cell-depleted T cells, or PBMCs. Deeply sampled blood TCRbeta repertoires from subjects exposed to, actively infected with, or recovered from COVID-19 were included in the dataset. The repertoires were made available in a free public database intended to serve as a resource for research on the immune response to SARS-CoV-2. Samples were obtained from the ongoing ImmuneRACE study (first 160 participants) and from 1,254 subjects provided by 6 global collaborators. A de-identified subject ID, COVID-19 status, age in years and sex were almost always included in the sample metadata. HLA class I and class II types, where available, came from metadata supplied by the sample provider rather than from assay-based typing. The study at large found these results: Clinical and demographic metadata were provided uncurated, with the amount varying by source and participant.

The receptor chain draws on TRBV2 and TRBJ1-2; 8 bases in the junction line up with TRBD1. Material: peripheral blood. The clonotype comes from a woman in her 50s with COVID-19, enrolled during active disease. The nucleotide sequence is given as TGTGCCAGCACCGGGACAGGCACGAATGGCTACACCTTC. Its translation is CASTGTGTNGYTF.